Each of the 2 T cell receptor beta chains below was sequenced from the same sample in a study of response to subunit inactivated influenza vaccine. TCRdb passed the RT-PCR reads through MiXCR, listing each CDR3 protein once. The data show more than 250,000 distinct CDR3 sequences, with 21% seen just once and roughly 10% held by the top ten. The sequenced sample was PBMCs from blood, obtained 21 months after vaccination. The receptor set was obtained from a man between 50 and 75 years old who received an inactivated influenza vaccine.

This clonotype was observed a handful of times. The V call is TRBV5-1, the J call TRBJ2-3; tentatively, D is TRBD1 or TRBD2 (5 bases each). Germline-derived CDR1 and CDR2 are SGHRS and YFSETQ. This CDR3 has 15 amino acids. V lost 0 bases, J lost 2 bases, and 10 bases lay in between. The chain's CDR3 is CASSLGGPLTDTQYF. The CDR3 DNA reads TGCGCCAGCAGCTTGGGGGGACCCCTCACAGATACGCAGTATTTT. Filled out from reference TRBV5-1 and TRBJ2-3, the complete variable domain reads KAGVTQTPRYLIKTRGQQVTLSCSPISGHRSVSWYQQTPGQGLQFLFEYFSETQRNKGNFPGRFSGRQFSNSRSEMNVSTLELGDSALYLCASSLGGPLTDTQYFGPGTRLTVL.

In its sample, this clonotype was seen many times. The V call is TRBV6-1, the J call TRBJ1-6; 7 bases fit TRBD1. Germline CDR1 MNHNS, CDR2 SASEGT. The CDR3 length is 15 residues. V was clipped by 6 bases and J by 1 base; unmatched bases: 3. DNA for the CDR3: TGTGCCAGCAGGCGACAGGGATCCTATAATTCACCCCTCCACTTT. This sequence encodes CASRRQGSYNSPLHF.